The clone carrying this TCR beta chain appeared many times. No antigen is known for it. As for the cDNA, it was generated by 5'RACE with 10-nucleotide random UMIs. A single record per CDR3 protein comes from TCRdb applying MiXCR to the 5' RACE reads. The sample gives 50,000 to 55,000 distinct CDR3 sequences, over 9% of which show up once; approximately 5% is in the top ten. The data derive from a study of neurological immune-mediated disorders. Preparation of the unsorted libraries drew on 2 million PBMCs stored at -80 C. Overall study findings and caveats: The expanded clones of different subjects shared no CDR3 amino acid sequences (suggesting private repertoires in all groups). Falling below healthy controls, multiple sclerosis showed the least TCR clonal expansion, while HTLV-1-associated myelopathy showed the most.

Trimming took 2 bases from V and 8 from J; bases not matched to a gene: 12. Germline CDR1 reads LGHNA; CDR2 reads YNFKEQ. The CDR3 loop spans 17 amino acids. Specimen: PBMCs. The TCR sequence derives from a man in his sixties or seventies with HTLV-1-associated myelopathy (HAM/TSP). The chain links TRBV4-2 to TRBJ2-1; 10 positions match TRBD2. In DNA form, the CDR3 reads TGTGCCAGCAGCCAACGGTTAACTAGCGGGAATTTGGATGAGCAGTTCTTC. Encoded protein: CASSQRLTSGNLDEQFF.